This entry describes one T cell receptor beta chain. As yet, its antigen is unknown. This record comes from a study of OX40 agonist ivuxolimab in advanced cancers. About the research overall: Three dose-escalation patients had partial responses: one with hepatocellular carcinoma and two with cutaneous melanoma.

In germline, CDR1 is SGHTA, CDR2 FQGNSA. The CDR3 has 12 amino acids. The V end lost 5 bases, the J end lost 3 bases, and 8 bases lay between the germline ends. Generated by immunoSEQ multiplex PCR, the TCRdb table keeps only in-frame clones and is missing some. The sample shows about 150,000 clones, about 93% of them seen only once. Whole-study findings and limits: In CD8+ T cells, expanded clones were on average more numerous than in CD4+. Partial responders at 0.1-3.0 mg/kg showed near-lowest clonal expansion. With doses of 0.1 to 3.0 mg/kg, CD4+ and CD8+ blood T cells had undergone clonal expansion by week 6.

The sequence derives from an adult with an advanced solid tumor such as melanoma, head and neck, liver or kidney cancer. The specimen was CD4+ or CD8+ T cells sorted from blood, collected in a trial of the OX40 agonist ivuxolimab. V is TRBV7-2 and J is TRBJ2-7; D gene uncertain. The CDR3: CASSVLLYEQYF. The CDR3 coding sequence is TGTGCCAGCAGCGTGTTGCTCTACGAGCAGTACTTC.